What follows are 4 T cell receptor beta chains derived from one specimen sequenced in a study of STAT3 mutations in large granular lymphocyte leukemia. The study, taken as a whole, reports: Every T-LGLL patient had at least one immunodominant TCRbeta clonotype.

The method was immunoSEQ multiplex PCR; TCRdb's version includes in-frame clones alone and lacks a portion of them. The sample lists over 2,000 clones, approximately 50% occurring once. Their cognate antigens are unknown. The sequenced sample was peripheral blood mononuclear cells. Receptors were obtained from a man aged 55-75 years with T-cell large granular lymphocyte leukemia. Some clones in this sample may be carry-over from other donors' samples.

The chain is built from TRBV6-1 and TRBJ2-7; 11 bases agree with TRBD1. The CDR3 is 15 amino acids. V was pared by 4 bases and J by 5 bases, with 7 bases of the junction left unmatched. Germline V gene sequence: CDR1 MNHNS, CDR2 SASEGT. CDR3 in amino acids: CASSVQVGQGDEQYV. CDR3 nucleotide sequence: TGTGCCAGCAGTGTCCAGGTGGGACAGGGGGACGAGCAGTACGTC.

The chain uses TRBV18 and TRBJ1-6; D gene unclear. This CDR3 is built from 14 residues. Germline V lookup: CDR1 KGHSH, CDR2 LQKENI. Trimming pared 6 bases from V and 9 bases from J, leaving 15 bases between. CDR3 sequence reads: CASSALLQGSPLHF. CDR3 in DNA: TGTGCCAGCTCGGCGCTCCTCCAAGGTTCACCCCTCCACTTT.

This clone was counted a few times. The chain has TRBV5-1 and TRBJ1-1; no firm D call. The CDR3 loop spans 14 amino acids. Looked up from germline, CDR1 is SGHRS and CDR2 is YFSETQ. Trimming cost V 3 bases and J 7 bases, with 16 bases left between them. CDR3 protein: CASSSQAGGYEAFF. The CDR3 DNA reads as TGCGCCAGCAGCTCTCAGGCGGGAGGTTATGAAGCTTTCTTT.

The rearrangement uses TRBV18 and TRBJ2-1; D might be TRBD2 (6 bases). The CDR3 is made up of 15 amino acids. Germline values: CDR1 KGHSH, CDR2 LQKENI. The germline V and J ends were trimmed by 0 bases and 7 bases, with 13 bases remaining between them. The CDR3 region is CASSPPHGGFNEQFF. The CDR3 region has the DNA TGTGCCAGCTCACCACCGCACGGGGGATTTAATGAGCAGTTCTTC.